The clone carrying this T cell receptor (beta chain) was observed a few times. Its specificity is not known. This specimen comes from a study of CD4 T cells in relation to SARS-CoV-2 and coronaviruses. Before the COVID-19 pandemic, during about 2010-2018, CD4+ T cells were taken from unexposed donors. CD4+ T cells were isolated from the cells after around eleven days of culture. The CDR3 loop spans 14 amino acids. The V gene end was trimmed by 5 bases and the J gene end by 7 bases; junction bases not matched to a gene: 3. Per germline, CDR1 SEHNR and CDR2 FQNEAQ (reference sequence). Libraries were prepared by immunoSEQ multiplex PCR; TCRdb keeps only in-frame clonotypes and omits some of them. The sample lists about 29,000 clones, 60% to 85% occurring once.

The receptor's source is a human donor in good health. Sequenced input: CD4+ T cells from PBMCs, cultured in vitro. This chain links TRBV7-9 with TRBJ1-6; 9 nucleotides line up with TRBD1. The CDR3 here is CASSPGQGNSPLHF. DNA for the CDR3: TGTGCCAGCAGCCCCGGACAGGGGAATTCACCCCTCCACTTT.